These 7 T cell receptor beta chains were all obtained from the same sample, sequenced in a study of OX40 agonist ivuxolimab in advanced cancers. Only in-frame clones appear in the TCRdb table, and some are missing; sequencing was by immunoSEQ multiplex PCR. The table includes more than 45,000 clones, approximately 94% detected once. Sequenced material: CD4+ or CD8+ T cells sorted from blood, taken in a trial of the OX40 agonist ivuxolimab. The receptors were gathered from an adult with an advanced solid tumor such as melanoma, head and neck, liver or kidney cancer.

The chain couples TRBV7-9 to TRBJ2-1, with D possibly matching TRBD2 (6 bases). Per the germline V gene, CDR1 is SEHNR and CDR2 is FQNEAQ (reference sequence). Trimming removed 5 bases at V and 6 bases at J, with 17 bases between. This CDR3 has 15 residues. The chain's CDR3 is CASSLRLDGLNEQFF. Written as DNA, the CDR3 is TGTGCCAGCAGCCTAAGACTAGACGGTCTCAATGAGCAGTTCTTC.

The chain joins TRBV6-4 to TRBJ2-7; D is possibly TRBD2 (6 bases). Trimming stripped 3 bases from V and 5 bases from J, with 17 bases between. The CDR3 loop spans 15 amino acids. CDR1 MRHNA and CDR2 SNTAGT come from the germline V gene. The CDR3 region is CASSDSRLALDEQYF. CDR3 sequence (DNA): TGTGCCAGCAGTGATAGTCGGCTAGCGCTCGACGAGCAGTACTTC.

This rearrangement joins TRBV11-2 to TRBJ2-7, with D possibly being TRBD1 or TRBD2 (5 bases each). Germline V gene data show CDR1 as SGHAT and CDR2 as FQNNGV. This CDR3 is 14 amino acids long. Trimming took 3 bases from V and 3 from J, leaving 12 bases between them. CDR3 region: CASSFGDGDYEQYF. The DNA for the CDR3 is TGTGCCAGCAGCTTTGGGGACGGCGACTACGAGCAGTACTTC.

This sequence joins TRBV7-2 and TRBJ2-7; a weak D match, TRBD2 (5 bases). The CDR3 loop spans 16 amino acids. The germline V gene encodes CDR1 SGHTA and CDR2 FQGNSA. V was shortened by 5 bases and J by 4 bases, with 21 bases between the two germline ends. CDR3 coding DNA: TGTGCCAGCAGCAATAGCGTTAGGGAAATGGGTTACGAGCAGTACTTC. Protein product: CASSNSVREMGYEQYF.

The chain joins TRBV7-2 to TRBJ2-3, with 11 bases aligning to TRBD2. Germline V gene lookup returns CDR1 SGHTA and CDR2 FQGNSA. The V and J ends lost 0 bases and 5 bases, in that order; junction bases with no gene match: 7. CDR3 size: 17 residues. This CDR3 reads CASSLAPLAGGLDTQYF. The CDR3 DNA reads as TGTGCCAGCAGCTTAGCCCCCCTAGCGGGAGGTTTAGATACGCAGTATTTT.

The rearrangement uses TRBV25-1 and TRBJ1-1; unclear D gene. The CDR3 has 13 amino acids. CDR1 MGHDK and CDR2 SYGVNS come from the germline V gene. Trimming shortened V by 3 bases and J by 6 bases, and 11 bases separated the two germline ends. In DNA, the CDR3 is TGTGCCAGCAGTGAGCGGGGTACTGCTGAAGCTTTCTTT. Protein sequence: CASSERGTAEAFF.

V usage is TRBV27 and J usage is TRBJ1-1; TRBD1 matches at 11 bases. The CDR3 extends over 15 amino acids. The germline V gene has CDR1 MNHEY and CDR2 SMNVEV (reference sequence). Trimming took 6 bases from V and 4 from J; bases not matched to a gene: 7. As DNA, the CDR3 is TGTGCCAGCAGCCCGCACGGGACAGGGGGCACTGAAGCTTTCTTT. It translates to CASSPHGTGGTEAFF.